Below, 17 T cell receptor beta chains from the same sample are listed, as sequenced in a study of CD8+CD57+ T cells in acquired aplastic anemia. The template used for profiling TCR beta VDJ and CDR3 was genomic DNA. TCRdb called the reads again in MiXCR, with one record for every CDR3 protein. The sample lists a few hundred thousand distinct CDR3 sequences; 34% were seen once. The sample consisted of sorted CD4+, CD8+, or CD8+CD57+ T cells (not recorded which) from PBMCs. Receptors were obtained from a human donor in good health, serving as a control.

This clonotype was counted many times. V and J are TRBV7-8 and TRBJ2-7; D is perhaps TRBD1 (6 bases). The V gene's germline CDR1 is SGHVS and CDR2 FQNEAQ. The CDR3 spans 14 residues. Trimming pared 6 bases from V and 9 bases from J, leaving 21 bases between. The CDR3 nucleotides read TGTGCCAGCAGTCTAGGGCAGGGGCAGGGGAGGCAGTACTTC. Amino acid sequence: CASSLGQGQGRQYF.

There are a few counts of this clonotype. This rearrangement joins TRBV11-1 to TRBJ1-5; 10 positions match TRBD1. The germline V gene encodes CDR1 SGHAT and CDR2 FQDESV (reference sequence). The CDR3 length is 15 residues. V lost 5 bases, J lost 7 bases, and 8 bases stayed unmatched. CDR3 region: CASSQGTGVGQPQHF. CDR3 nucleotide sequence: TGTGCCAGCAGCCAAGGGACAGGGGTGGGCCAGCCCCAGCATTTT.

This clonotype was counted a few times. A clone one base away is much larger, so this may be a read error. This chain uses TRBV29-1 with TRBJ1-2; no clear D gene. With 7 bases removed from V and 5 bases from J, the gap between germline ends came to 14 bases. CDR3 length equals 12 residues. Germline V gene lookup returns CDR1 SQVTM and CDR2 ANQGSEA. CDR3 sequence: CSAGRALYGYTF. Written as DNA, the CDR3 is TGCAGCGCCGGCCGGGCATTGTATGGCTACACCTTC.

This clonotype was found many times. This chain joins TRBV11-3 and TRBJ2-7; weak D call: TRBD2 (5 bases). Germline values: CDR1 SGHNT, CDR2 YENEEA. This CDR3 comprises 14 residues. V lost 5 bases and J lost 2, with 13 bases in between. The CDR3 sequence: CASSPQAETYEQYF. CDR3 DNA: TGTGCCAGCAGCCCGCAAGCGGAAACCTACGAGCAGTACTTC.

This clonotype was recorded at least ten times. The chain carries TRBV15 and TRBJ1-4, with 7 bases matching TRBD1. The V segment lost 7 bases and the J segment 5 bases; nucleotides outside the gene matches: 4. Germline lookup yields CDR1 LNHNV and CDR2 YYDKDF (reference sequence). The CDR3 length is 13 residues. The CDR3 DNA sequence: TGTGCCACCAAGGGACAGTTCAATGAAAAACTGTTTTTT. Translation: CATKGQFNEKLFF.

J is TRBJ1-2 and V is TRBV5-4; D gene unclear. Germline V gene data show CDR1 as SGHNT and CDR2 as YYREEE (reference sequence). Between the trimmed V and J ends, which lost 0 bases and 2 bases, there was a span of 14 bases. The CDR3 runs 16 residues. The CDR3 nucleotides are TGTGCCAGCAGCTTGGATCCCGCAGGCCAAAACTATGGCTACACCTTC. It is translated as CASSLDPAGQNYGYTF.

Concerning this clonotype itself: With a much larger clone just one base away, this may be a read error. The chain carries TRBV20-1 and TRBJ2-1, with D unresolved. The V end was cut by 1 base, the J end by 8 bases, with 12 bases between. This CDR3 has 13 amino acids. Germline V gene lookup returns CDR1 DFQATT and CDR2 SNEGSKA (reference sequence). CDR3 protein: CSARGLSNDEQFF. CDR3 DNA sequence: TGCAGTGCTAGAGGGTTGTCCAACGATGAGCAGTTCTTC.

This clonotype showed up just a few times. V is TRBV5-6 and J is TRBJ2-3; 8 bases agree with TRBD2. The germline V gene encodes CDR1 SGHDT and CDR2 YYEEEE. There are 17 residues in the CDR3. V shed 4 bases and J 6 bases; nucleotides not matched to a gene: 16. The CDR3 reads CASSLNPGGHSRDTQYF. CDR3 sequence (DNA): TGTGCCAGCAGCCTCAACCCGGGGGGGCATTCAAGGGATACGCAGTATTTT.

This clonotype came up many times. The rearrangement joins TRBV10-3 to TRBJ2-5, with D perhaps matching TRBD1 (6 bases). The V gene lost 3 bases and the J gene lost 0 bases, with 11 bases spanning the gap. Germline assignment: CDR1 ENHRY and CDR2 SYGVKD. The CDR3 spans 15 residues. The CDR3: CAISDRTDYQETQYF. As DNA, the CDR3 is TGTGCCATCAGTGACCGGACAGACTACCAAGAGACCCAGTACTTC.

Many counts were recorded for this clonotype. The J gene is TRBJ2-3, the V gene TRBV4-1, with 7 bases that match TRBD1. V gave up 6 bases and J gave up 2 bases; unmatched junction bases: 8. The CDR3 is 15 residues long. Germline CDR1 is MGHRA and CDR2 is YSYEKL. CDR3: CASRKGAVSTDTQYF. DNA for the CDR3: TGCGCCAGCAGGAAGGGGGCCGTGTCCACAGATACGCAGTATTTT.

At least ten counts were recorded for this clonotype. CDR3 sequence: CSARDRNQETQYF. CDR3 bases: TGCAGTGCTAGAGACCGGAATCAAGAGACCCAGTACTTC. V is TRBV20-1 and J is TRBJ2-5; D remains ambiguous. V lost 0 bases to trimming and J lost 2 bases, with 7 bases between them. The CDR3 covers 13 residues. Germline V gives CDR1 DFQATT, CDR2 SNEGSKA (reference sequence).

Notes on this clonotype: A junction end diverges from the germline sequence, so it may reflect a read error. The genes are TRBV27 and TRBJ1-3; D call uncertain. The CDR3 is 15 amino acids. Germline CDR1 is MNHEY and CDR2 is SMNVEV (reference sequence). CDR3 DNA sequence: TGTGCTAGCAGTTTATCCCCCTTAAATGGGAACACCATATATTTT. Amino acid sequence: CASSLSPLNGNTIYF.

This clonotype was counted many times. The chain carries TRBV20-1 and TRBJ1-5; no reliable D call. This CDR3 has 11 amino acids. With 6 bases removed from V and 11 bases from J, the gap between germline ends came to 14 bases. Germline lookup yields CDR1 DFQATT and CDR2 SNEGSKA (reference sequence). CDR3 sequence reads: CSAVHTLAQHF. CDR3 sequence (DNA): TGCAGTGCCGTACACACGTTGGCCCAGCATTTT.

The gene calls are TRBV9 and TRBJ2-5, with TRBD2 identical over 14 bases. The CDR3 has 16 residues. Trimming cost V 2 bases and J 4 bases; bases outside gene matches: 4. Germline assignment: CDR1 SGDLS and CDR2 YYNGEE. The CDR3: CASSVGLAGGPETQYF. CDR3 sequence (DNA): TGTGCCAGCAGCGTCGGACTAGCGGGGGGTCCAGAGACCCAGTACTTC.

This clonotype was detected a few times. The CDR3 spells CASSSQAGGVTDTQYF. CDR3 DNA sequence: TGTGCCAGCAGTTCGCAAGCGGGGGGAGTCACAGATACGCAGTATTTT. This sequence joins TRBV28 and TRBJ2-3; the match to TRBD2 covers 9 bases. The length of the CDR3 is 16 residues. V shed 4 bases and J 2 bases; nucleotides not matched to a gene: 7. The germline V gene encodes CDR1 MDHEN and CDR2 SYDVKM. Supplemented by reference TRBV28 and TRBJ2-3, the full variable domain reads DVKVTQSSRYLVKRTGEKVFLECVQDMDHENMFWYRQDPGLGLRLIYFSYDVKMKEKGDIPEGYSVSREKKERFSLILESASTNQTSMYLCASSSQAGGVTDTQYFGPGTRLTVL.

This clonotype was counted ten times or more. V gene TRBV13 combines with J gene TRBJ2-5, with TRBD1 as a possible D gene (5 bases). The CDR3 has 14 amino acids. V lost 5 bases and J 1 base, leaving 11 bases between the germline ends. From germline, CDR1 is PRHDT and CDR2 FYEKMQ (reference sequence). CDR3 amino acids: CASSAVRGQETQYF. CDR3 coding DNA: TGTGCCAGCAGCGCAGTAAGGGGCCAAGAGACCCAGTACTTC.

This clonotype has ten or more counts. This chain links TRBV19 with TRBJ2-7, with D possibly being TRBD1 (5 bases). Trimming removed 5 bases from V and 0 bases from J, with 11 bases in between. This CDR3 region has 14 residues. The germline V gene has CDR1 LNHDA and CDR2 SQIVND (reference sequence). The CDR3 protein is CASSRTGSSYEQYF. The DNA of the CDR3 is TGTGCCAGTAGTCGAACAGGATCCTCCTACGAGCAGTACTTC.